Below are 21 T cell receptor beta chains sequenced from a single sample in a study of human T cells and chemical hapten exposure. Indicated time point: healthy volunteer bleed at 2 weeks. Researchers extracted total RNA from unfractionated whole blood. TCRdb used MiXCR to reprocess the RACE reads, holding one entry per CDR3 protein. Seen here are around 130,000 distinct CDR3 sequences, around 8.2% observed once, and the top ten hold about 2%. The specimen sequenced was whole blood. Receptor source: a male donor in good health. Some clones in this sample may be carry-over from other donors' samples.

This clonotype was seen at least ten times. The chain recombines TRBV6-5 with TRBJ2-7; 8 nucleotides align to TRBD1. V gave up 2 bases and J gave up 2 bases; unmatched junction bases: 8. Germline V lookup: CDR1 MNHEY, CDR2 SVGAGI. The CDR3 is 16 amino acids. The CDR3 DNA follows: TGTGCCAGCAGTTACACACAGGGGGGCTTTACCTACGAGCAGTACTTC. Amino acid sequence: CASSYTQGGFTYEQYF.

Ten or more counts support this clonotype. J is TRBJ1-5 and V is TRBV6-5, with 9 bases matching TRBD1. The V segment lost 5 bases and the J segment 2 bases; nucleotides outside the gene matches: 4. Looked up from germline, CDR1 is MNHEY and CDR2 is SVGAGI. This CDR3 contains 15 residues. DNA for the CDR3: TGTGCCAGCAGTAAGGACAGGGGAGGCAATCAGCCCCAGCATTTT. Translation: CASSKDRGGNQPQHF.

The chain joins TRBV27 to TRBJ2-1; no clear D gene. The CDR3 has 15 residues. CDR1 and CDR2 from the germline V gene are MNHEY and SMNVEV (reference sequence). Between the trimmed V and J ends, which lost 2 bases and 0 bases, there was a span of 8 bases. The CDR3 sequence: CASSLGVSSYNEQFF. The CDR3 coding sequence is TGTGCCAGCAGTTTAGGAGTGAGCTCCTACAATGAGCAGTTCTTC.

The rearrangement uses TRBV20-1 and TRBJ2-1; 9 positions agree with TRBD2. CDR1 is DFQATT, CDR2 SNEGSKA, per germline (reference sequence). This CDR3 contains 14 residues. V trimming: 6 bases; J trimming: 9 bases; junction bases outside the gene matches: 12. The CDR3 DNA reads TGCAGTGCCCCCGAGTCTAGCGGGATCACTGAGCAGTTCTTC. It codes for CSAPESSGITEQFF.

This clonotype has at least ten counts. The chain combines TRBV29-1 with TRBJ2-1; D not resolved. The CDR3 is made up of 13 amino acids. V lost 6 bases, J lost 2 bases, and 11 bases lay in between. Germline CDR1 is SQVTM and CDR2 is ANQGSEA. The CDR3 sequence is CSVGSRTYNEQFF. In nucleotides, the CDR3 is TGCAGCGTAGGTTCCCGGACCTACAATGAGCAGTTCTTC.

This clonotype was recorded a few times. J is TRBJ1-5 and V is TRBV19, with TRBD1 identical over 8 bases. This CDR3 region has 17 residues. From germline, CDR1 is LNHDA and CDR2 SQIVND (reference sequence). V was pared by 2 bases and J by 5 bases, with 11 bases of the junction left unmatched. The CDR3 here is CASSIRQGNPSHQPQHF. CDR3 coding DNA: TGTGCCAGTAGTATAAGACAGGGGAATCCTTCCCATCAGCCCCAGCATTTT.

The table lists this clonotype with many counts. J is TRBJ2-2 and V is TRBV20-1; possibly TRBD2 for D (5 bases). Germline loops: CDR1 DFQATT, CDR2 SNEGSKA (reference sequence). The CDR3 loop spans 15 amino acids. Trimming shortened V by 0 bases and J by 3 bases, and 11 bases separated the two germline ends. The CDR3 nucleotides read TGCAGTGCTAGAGATGGGAGTTCGGACACCGGGGAGCTGTTTTTT. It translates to CSARDGSSDTGELFF.

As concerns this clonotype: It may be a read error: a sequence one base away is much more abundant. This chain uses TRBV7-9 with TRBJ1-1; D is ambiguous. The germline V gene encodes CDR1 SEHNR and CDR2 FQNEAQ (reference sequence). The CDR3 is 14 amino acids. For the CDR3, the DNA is TGTGCCAGCAACTTACGCCCAGCGAACACTGAAGCTTTCTTT. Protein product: CASNLRPANTEAFF.

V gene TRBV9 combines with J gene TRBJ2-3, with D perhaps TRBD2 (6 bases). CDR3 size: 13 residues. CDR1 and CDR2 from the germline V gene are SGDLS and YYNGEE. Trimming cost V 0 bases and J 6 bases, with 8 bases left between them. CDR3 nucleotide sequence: TGTGCCAGCAGCGTAGCCAGCGGGGATACGCAGTATTTT. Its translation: CASSVASGDTQYF.

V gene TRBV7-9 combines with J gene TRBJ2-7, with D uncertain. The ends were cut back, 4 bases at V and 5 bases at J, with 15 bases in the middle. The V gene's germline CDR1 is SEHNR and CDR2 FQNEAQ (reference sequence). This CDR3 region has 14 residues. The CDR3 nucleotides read TGTGCCAGCAGCTCCCTTATACCGGGTAACGAGCAGTACTTC. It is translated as CASSSLIPGNEQYF.

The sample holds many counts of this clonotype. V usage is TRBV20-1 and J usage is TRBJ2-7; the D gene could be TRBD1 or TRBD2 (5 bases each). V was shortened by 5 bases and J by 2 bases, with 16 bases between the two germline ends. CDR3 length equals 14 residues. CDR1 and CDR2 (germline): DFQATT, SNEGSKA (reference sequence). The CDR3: CSASTGTLPYEQYF. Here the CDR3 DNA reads TGCAGTGCTTCTACCGGGACCCTGCCCTACGAGCAGTACTTC.

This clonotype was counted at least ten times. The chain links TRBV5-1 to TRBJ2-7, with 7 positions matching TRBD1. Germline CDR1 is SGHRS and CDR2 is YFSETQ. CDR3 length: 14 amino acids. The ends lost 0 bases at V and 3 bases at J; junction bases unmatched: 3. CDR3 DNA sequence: TGCGCCAGCAGCTTGGCGGGGACAGACTACGAGCAGTACTTC. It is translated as CASSLAGTDYEQYF.

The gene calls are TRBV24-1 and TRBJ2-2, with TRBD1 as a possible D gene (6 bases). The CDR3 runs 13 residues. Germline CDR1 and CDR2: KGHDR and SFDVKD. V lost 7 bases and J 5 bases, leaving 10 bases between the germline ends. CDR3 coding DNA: TGTGCCACCAGATCAGGGGTTACCGGGGAGCTGTTTTTT. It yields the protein CATRSGVTGELFF.

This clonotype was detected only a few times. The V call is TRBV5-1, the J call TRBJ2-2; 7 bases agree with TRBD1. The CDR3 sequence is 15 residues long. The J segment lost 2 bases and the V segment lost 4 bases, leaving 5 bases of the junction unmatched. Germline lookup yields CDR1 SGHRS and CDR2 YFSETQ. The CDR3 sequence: CASSTSGGNTGELFF. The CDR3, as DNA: TGCGCCAGCAGCACTTCAGGGGGAAACACCGGGGAGCTGTTTTTT. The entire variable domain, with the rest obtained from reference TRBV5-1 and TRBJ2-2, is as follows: KAGVTQTPRYLIKTRGQQVTLSCSPISGHRSVSWYQQTPGQGLQFLFEYFSETQRNKGNFPGRFSGRQFSNSRSEMNVSTLELGDSALYLCASSTSGGNTGELFFGEGSRLTVL.

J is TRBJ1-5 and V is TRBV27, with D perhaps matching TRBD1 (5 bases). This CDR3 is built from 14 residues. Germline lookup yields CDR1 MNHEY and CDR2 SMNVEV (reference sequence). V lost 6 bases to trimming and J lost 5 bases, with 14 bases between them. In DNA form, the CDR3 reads TGTGCCAGCAGGCACACAGGAGGGGATCAGCCCCAGCATTTT. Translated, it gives CASRHTGGDQPQHF.

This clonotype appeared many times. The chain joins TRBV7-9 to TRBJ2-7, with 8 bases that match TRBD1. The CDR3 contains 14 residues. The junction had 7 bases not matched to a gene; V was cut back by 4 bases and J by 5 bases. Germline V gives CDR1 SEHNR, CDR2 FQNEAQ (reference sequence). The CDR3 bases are TGTGCCAGCAGCTCGACAGGGGTAGGAAACGAGCAGTACTTC. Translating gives CASSSTGVGNEQYF.

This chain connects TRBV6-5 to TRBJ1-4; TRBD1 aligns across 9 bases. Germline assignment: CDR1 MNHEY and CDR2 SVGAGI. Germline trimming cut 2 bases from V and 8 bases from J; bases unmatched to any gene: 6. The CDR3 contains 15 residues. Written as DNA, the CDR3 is TGTGCCAGCAGTTACCACAGGGGGCTAGGCGAAAAACTGTTTTTT. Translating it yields CASSYHRGLGEKLFF.

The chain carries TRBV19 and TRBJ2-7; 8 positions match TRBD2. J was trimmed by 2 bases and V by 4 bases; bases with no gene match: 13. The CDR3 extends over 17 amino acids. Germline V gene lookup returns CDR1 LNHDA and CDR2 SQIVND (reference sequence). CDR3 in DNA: TGTGCCAGTAGTAGCTTACAGGGACCAGCGGGGGCCTACGAGCAGTACTTC. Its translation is CASSSLQGPAGAYEQYF.

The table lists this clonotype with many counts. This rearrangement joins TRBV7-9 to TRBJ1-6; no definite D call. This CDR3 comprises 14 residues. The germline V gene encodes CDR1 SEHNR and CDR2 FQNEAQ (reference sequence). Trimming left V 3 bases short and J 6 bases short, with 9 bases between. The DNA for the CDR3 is TGTGCCAGCAGCTTCCAGGAGGGTAATTCACCCCTCCACTTT. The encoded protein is CASSFQEGNSPLHF.

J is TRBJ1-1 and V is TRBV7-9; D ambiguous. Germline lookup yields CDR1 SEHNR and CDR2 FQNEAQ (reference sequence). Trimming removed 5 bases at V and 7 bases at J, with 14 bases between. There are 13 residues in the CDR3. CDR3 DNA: TGTGCCAGCAGCCCCCCGACGGGTGATGAAGCTTTCTTT. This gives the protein CASSPPTGDEAFF.

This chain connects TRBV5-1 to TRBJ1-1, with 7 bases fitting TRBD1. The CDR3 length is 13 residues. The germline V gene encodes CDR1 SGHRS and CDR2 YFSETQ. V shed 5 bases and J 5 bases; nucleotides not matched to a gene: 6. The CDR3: CASREGASTEAFF. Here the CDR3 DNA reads TGCGCCAGCAGGGAGGGGGCGTCGACTGAAGCTTTCTTT.